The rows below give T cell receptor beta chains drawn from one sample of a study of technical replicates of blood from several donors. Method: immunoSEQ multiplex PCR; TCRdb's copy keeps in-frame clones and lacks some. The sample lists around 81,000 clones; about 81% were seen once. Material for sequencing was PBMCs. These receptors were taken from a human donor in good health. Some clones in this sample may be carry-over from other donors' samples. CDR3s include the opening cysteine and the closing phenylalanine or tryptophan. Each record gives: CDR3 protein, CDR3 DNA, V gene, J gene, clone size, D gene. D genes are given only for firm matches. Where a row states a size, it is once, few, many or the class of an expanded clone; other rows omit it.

CDR3 protein: CASGYGAGGPTGELFF
CDR3 DNA: TGTGCTAGTGGTTACGGAGCGGGGGGGCCGACCGGGGAGCTGTTTTTT
V gene: TRBV12-5
J gene: TRBJ2-2
clone size: -
D gene: TRBD2

CDR3 protein: CASSSGLAGYEQYF
CDR3 DNA: TGTGCCAGCAGCTCCGGACTAGCGGGCTACGAGCAGTACTTC
V gene: TRBV7-2
J gene: TRBJ2-7
clone size: -
D gene: TRBD2

CDR3 protein: CASSPQGGLTYEQYF
CDR3 DNA: TGTGCCAGCAGCCCACAGGGCGGGCTGACCTACGAGCAGTACTTC
V gene: TRBV7-6
J gene: TRBJ2-7
clone size: -
D gene: -

CDR3 protein: CAWSTREGDTQYF
CDR3 DNA: TGTGCCTGGAGTACGCGGGAGGGAGATACGCAGTATTTT
V gene: TRBV30
J gene: TRBJ2-3
clone size: -
D gene: TRBD2

CDR3 protein: CASSPVRLYNEQFF
CDR3 DNA: TGTGCCAGCAGTCCGGTTAGACTTTACAATGAGCAGTTCTTC
V gene: TRBV6-5
J gene: TRBJ2-1
clone size: -
D gene: -

CDR3 protein: CASSFSPDTQYF
CDR3 DNA: TGTGCCAGCAGCTTCTCTCCTGATACGCAGTATTTT
V gene: TRBV13
J gene: TRBJ2-3
clone size: -
D gene: -

CDR3 protein: CASSRGGTSGQEETQYF
CDR3 DNA: TGTGCCAGCAGCCGGGGGGGGACTAGCGGTCAGGAGGAGACCCAGTACTTC
V gene: TRBV28
J gene: TRBJ2-5
clone size: -
D gene: TRBD2

CDR3 protein: CASCDNTEAFF
CDR3 DNA: TGTGCCAGCTGCGATAACACTGAAGCTTTCTTT
V gene: TRBV28
J gene: TRBJ1-1
clone size: few
D gene: -

CDR3 protein: CASSYSGGMNTEAFF
CDR3 DNA: TGTGCCAGCAGTTACTCGGGGGGGATGAACACTGAAGCTTTCTTT
V gene: TRBV6-6
J gene: TRBJ1-1
clone size: -
D gene: -

CDR3 protein: CASILGQGGEAFF
CDR3 DNA: TGTGCCAGTATCCTGGGACAGGGGGGTGAAGCTTTCTTT
V gene: TRBV19
J gene: TRBJ1-1
clone size: -
D gene: TRBD1

CDR3 protein: CASNEARYNEQFF
CDR3 DNA: TGTGCCTCCAACGAGGCTCGCTACAATGAGCAGTTCTTC
V gene: TRBV30
J gene: TRBJ2-1
clone size: once
D gene: -

CDR3 protein: CASSPGTVTYNEQFF
CDR3 DNA: TGTGCCAGCAGCCCTGGGACAGTAACCTACAATGAGCAGTTCTTC
V gene: TRBV7-9
J gene: TRBJ2-1
clone size: few
D gene: TRBD1

CDR3 protein: CASSAITGGTMNTEAFF
CDR3 DNA: TGTGCCAGCAGCGCAATTACAGGGGGGACGATGAACACTGAAGCTTTCTTT
V gene: TRBV13
J gene: TRBJ1-1
clone size: -
D gene: TRBD1

CDR3 protein: CASSVFFGSYNEQFF
CDR3 DNA: TGTGCCAGCAGCGTATTCTTCGGGTCCTACAATGAGCAGTTCTTC
V gene: TRBV9
J gene: TRBJ2-1
clone size: -
D gene: -

CDR3 protein: CASSQAQGALREQYF
CDR3 DNA: TGCGCCAGCAGCCAGGCACAGGGGGCACTCAGGGAGCAGTACTTC
V gene: TRBV4-1
J gene: TRBJ2-7
clone size: -
D gene: TRBD1

CDR3 protein: CASSQGRARAGNTIYF
CDR3 DNA: TGCGCCAGCAGCCAAGGTAGAGCCAGGGCTGGAAACACCATATATTTT
V gene: TRBV4-1
J gene: TRBJ1-3
clone size: -
D gene: -

CDR3 protein: CASGQGMNTEAFF
CDR3 DNA: TGTGCCAGTGGACAGGGGATGAACACTGAAGCTTTCTTT
V gene: TRBV7-6
J gene: TRBJ1-1
clone size: -
D gene: TRBD1

CDR3 protein: CASSRLQGDSGEQYF
CDR3 DNA: TGTGCCAGCAGCCGTCTGCAAGGGGACTCAGGGGAGCAGTACTTC
V gene: TRBV5-4
J gene: TRBJ2-7
clone size: -
D gene: -

CDR3 protein: CASTTPEEGYGYTF
CDR3 DNA: TGTGCCAGCACCACCCCGGAGGAGGGCTATGGCTACACCTTC
V gene: TRBV2
J gene: TRBJ1-2
clone size: -
D gene: -

CDR3 protein: CATSRSDRVEILNYGYTF
CDR3 DNA: TGTGCCACCAGCAGATCGGACAGGGTGGAGATCCTTAACTATGGCTACACCTTC
V gene: TRBV15
J gene: TRBJ1-2
clone size: once
D gene: TRBD1

CDR3 protein: CASSGPLGTEAFF
CDR3 DNA: TGTGCCAGTAGTGGGCCTCTGGGCACTGAAGCTTTCTTT
V gene: TRBV19
J gene: TRBJ1-1
clone size: few
D gene: -

CDR3 protein: CASVQTGTAYGYTF
CDR3 DNA: TGTGCCAGCGTCCAAACAGGGACCGCCTATGGCTACACCTTC
V gene: TRBV28
J gene: TRBJ1-2
clone size: once
D gene: -